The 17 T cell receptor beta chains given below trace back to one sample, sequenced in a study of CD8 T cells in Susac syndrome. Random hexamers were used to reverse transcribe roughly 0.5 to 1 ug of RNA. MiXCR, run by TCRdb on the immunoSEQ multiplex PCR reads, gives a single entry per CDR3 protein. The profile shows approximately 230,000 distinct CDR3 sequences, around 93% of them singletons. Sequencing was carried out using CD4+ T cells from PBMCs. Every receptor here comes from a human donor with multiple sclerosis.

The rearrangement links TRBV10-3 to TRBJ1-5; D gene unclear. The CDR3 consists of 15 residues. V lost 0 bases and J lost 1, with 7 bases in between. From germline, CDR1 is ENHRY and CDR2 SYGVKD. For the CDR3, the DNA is TGTGCCATCAGTGAGTCGATCCGGAGCAATCAGCCCCAGCATTTT. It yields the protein CAISESIRSNQPQHF.

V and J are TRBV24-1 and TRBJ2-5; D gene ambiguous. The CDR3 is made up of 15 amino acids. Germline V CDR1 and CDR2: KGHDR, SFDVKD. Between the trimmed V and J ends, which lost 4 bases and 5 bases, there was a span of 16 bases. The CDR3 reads CATSDPKRPGETQYF. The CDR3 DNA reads TGTGCCACCAGTGACCCTAAGCGACCTGGGGAGACCCAGTACTTC.

The CDR3 nucleotides are TGTGCCAGCTCACCGACAGGGGACGGCTCCTACGAGCAGTACGTC. Translation: CASSPTGDGSYEQYV. The J gene is TRBJ2-7, the V gene TRBV18; 8 nucleotides align to TRBD1. Germline lookup yields CDR1 KGHSH and CDR2 LQKENI. This CDR3 spans 15 amino acids. Trimming cost V 3 bases and J 0 bases; bases outside gene matches: 4.

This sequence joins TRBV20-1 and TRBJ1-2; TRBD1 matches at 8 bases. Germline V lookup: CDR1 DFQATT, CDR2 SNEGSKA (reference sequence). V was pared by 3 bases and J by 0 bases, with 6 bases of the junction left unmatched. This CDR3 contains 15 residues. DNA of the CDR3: TGCAGTGCTAGGAAAACGGGACAGGCTAACTATGGCTACACCTTC. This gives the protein CSARKTGQANYGYTF.

CDR3 DNA: TGTGCCCTGGGGACAGGGAGGGCGGTCAATGAGCAGTTCTTC. Amino acids: CALGTGRAVNEQFF. This chain uses TRBV30 with TRBJ2-1; 9 bases are a match to TRBD1. V was pared by 8 bases and J by 6 bases, with 11 bases of the junction left unmatched. The CDR3 is 14 amino acids. Germline V gene sequence: CDR1 GTSNPN, CDR2 SVGIG (reference sequence).

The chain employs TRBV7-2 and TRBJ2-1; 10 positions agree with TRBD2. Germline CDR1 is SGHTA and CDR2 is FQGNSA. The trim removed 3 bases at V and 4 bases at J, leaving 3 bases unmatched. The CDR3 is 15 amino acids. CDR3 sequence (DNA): TGTGCCAGCAGCTTTCGGACTAGCGGTTACAATGAGCAGTTCTTC. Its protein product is CASSFRTSGYNEQFF.

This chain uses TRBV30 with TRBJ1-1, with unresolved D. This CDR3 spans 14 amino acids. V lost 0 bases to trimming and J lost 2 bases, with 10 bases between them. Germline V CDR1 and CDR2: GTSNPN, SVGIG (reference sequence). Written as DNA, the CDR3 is TGTGCCTGGAGTGTATCTGGAGGCAACACTGAAGCTTTCTTT. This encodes CAWSVSGGNTEAFF.

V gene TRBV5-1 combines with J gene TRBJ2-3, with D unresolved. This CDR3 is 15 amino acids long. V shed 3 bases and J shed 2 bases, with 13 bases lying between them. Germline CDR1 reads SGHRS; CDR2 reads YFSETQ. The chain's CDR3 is CASSSKVGNTDTQYF. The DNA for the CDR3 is TGCGCCAGCAGCTCTAAGGTGGGAAACACAGATACGCAGTATTTT.

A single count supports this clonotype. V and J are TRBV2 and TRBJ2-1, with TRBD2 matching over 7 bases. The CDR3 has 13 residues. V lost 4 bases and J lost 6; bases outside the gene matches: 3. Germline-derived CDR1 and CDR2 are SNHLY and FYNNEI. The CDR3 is CASSVGLGNEQFF. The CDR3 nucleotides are TGTGCCAGCAGTGTAGGACTAGGCAATGAGCAGTTCTTC.

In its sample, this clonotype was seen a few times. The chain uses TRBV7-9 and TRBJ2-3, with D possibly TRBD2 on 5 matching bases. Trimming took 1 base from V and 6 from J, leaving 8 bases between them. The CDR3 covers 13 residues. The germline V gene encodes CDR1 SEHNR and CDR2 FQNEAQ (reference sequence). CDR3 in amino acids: CASSLVGGDTQYF. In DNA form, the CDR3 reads TGTGCCAGCAGCTTAGTGGGCGGGGATACGCAGTATTTT.

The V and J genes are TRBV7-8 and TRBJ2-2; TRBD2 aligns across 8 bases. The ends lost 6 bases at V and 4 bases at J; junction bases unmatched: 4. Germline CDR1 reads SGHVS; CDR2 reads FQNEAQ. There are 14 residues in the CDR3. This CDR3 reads CASRPAGGTGELFF. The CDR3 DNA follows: TGTGCCAGCAGGCCTGCGGGAGGCACCGGGGAGCTGTTTTTT. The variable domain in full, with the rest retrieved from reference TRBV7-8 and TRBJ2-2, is GAGVSQSPRYKVAKRGQDVALRCDPISGHVSLFWYQQALGQGPEFLTYFQNEAQLDKSGLPSDRFFAERPEGSVSTLKIQRTQQEDSAVYLCASRPAGGTGELFFGEGSRLTVL.

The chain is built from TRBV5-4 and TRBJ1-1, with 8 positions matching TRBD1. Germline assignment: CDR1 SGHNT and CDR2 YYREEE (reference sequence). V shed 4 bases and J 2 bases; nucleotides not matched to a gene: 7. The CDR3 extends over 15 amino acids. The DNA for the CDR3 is TGTGCCAGCAGCCCACAGGGACAGGACAACACTGAAGCTTTCTTT. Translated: CASSPQGQDNTEAFF.

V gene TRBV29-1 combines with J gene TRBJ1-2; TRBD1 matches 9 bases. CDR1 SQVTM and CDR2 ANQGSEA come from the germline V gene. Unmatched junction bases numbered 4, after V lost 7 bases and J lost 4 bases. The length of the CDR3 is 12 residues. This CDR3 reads CSALQGAYGYTF. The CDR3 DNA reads TGCAGCGCTCTACAGGGGGCCTATGGCTACACCTTC.

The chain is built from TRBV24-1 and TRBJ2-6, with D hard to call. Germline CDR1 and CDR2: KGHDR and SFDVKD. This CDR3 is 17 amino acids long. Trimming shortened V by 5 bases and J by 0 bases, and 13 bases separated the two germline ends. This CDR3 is CATSAPVPSSGANVLTF. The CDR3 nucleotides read TGTGCCACCAGTGCTCCGGTTCCAAGCTCTGGGGCCAACGTCCTGACTTTC.

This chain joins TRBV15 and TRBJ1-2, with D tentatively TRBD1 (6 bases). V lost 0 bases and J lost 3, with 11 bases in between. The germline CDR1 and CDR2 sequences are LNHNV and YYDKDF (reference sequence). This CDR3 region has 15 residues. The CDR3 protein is CATSRDGGADYGYTF. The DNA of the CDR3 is TGTGCCACCAGCAGAGATGGGGGGGCAGACTATGGCTACACCTTC.

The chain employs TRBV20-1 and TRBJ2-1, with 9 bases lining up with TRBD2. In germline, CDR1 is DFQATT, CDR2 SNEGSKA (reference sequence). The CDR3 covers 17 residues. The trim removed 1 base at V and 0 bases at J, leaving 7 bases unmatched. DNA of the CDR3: TGCAGTGCTAGAGGGCTAGCGGGAAAAAGCTCCTACAATGAGCAGTTCTTC. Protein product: CSARGLAGKSSYNEQFF.

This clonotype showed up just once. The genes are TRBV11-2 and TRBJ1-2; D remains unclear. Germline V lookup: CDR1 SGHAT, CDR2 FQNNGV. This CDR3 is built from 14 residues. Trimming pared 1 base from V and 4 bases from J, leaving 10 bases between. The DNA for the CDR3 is TGTGCCAGCAGCTTAGCCCCGGACGGCTATGGCTACACCTTC. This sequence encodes CASSLAPDGYGYTF.